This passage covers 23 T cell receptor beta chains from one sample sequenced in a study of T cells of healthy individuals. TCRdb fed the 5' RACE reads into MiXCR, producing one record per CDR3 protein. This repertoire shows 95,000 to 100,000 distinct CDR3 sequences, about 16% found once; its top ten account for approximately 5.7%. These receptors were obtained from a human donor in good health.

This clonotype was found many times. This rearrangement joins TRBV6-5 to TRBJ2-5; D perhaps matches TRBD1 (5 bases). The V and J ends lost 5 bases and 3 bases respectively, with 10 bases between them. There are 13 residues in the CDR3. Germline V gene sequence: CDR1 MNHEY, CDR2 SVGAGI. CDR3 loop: CASSPLTEETQYF. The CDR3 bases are TGTGCCAGCAGTCCCCTGACAGAAGAGACCCAGTACTTC.

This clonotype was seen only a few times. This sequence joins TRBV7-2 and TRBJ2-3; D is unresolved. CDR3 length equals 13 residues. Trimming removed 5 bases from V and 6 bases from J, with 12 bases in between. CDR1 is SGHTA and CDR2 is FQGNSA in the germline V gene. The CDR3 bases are TGTGCCAGCAGCCTCAACCTCGGGGATACGCAGTATTTT. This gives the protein CASSLNLGDTQYF.

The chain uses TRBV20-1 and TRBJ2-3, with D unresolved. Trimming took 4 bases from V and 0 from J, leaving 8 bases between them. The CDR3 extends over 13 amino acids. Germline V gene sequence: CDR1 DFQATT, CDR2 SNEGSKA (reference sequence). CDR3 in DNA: TGCAGTGCTATCTACAGTAGCACAGATACGCAGTATTTT. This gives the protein CSAIYSSTDTQYF.

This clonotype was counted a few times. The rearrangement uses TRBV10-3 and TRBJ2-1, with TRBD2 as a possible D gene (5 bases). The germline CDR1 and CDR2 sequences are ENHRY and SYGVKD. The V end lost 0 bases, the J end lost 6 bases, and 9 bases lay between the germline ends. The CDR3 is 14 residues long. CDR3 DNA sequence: TGTGCCATCAGTGAGTCGGGTCTAGCCAATGAGCAGTTCTTC. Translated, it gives CAISESGLANEQFF.

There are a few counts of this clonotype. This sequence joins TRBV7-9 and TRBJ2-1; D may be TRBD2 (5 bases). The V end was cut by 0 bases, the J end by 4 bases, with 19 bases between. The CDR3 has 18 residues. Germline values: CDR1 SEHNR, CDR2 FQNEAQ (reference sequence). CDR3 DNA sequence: TGTGCCAGCAGCTTAGCGAAGGACTTCCCTTCCCATTACAATGAGCAGTTCTTC. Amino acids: CASSLAKDFPSHYNEQFF.

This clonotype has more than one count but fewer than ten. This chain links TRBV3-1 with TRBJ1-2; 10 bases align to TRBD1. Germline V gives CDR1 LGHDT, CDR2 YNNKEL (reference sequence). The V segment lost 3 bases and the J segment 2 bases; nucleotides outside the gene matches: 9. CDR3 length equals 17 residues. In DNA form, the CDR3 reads TGTGCCAGCAGCCAGGACAGGGGGGAGTCCGGAAACTATGGCTACACCTTC. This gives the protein CASSQDRGESGNYGYTF.

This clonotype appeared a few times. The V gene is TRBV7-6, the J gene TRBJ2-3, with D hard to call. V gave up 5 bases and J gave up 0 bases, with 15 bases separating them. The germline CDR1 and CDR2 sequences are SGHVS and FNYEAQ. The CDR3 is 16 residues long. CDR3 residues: CASSPSGGSSTDTQYF. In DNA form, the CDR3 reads TGTGCCAGCAGCCCTTCGGGCGGCTCTAGCACAGATACGCAGTATTTT.

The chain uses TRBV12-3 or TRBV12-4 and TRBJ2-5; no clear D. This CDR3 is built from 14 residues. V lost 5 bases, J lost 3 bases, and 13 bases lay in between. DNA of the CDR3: TGTGCCAGCAGTCCTCCGACTTGGAAAGAGACCCAGTACTTC. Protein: CASSPPTWKETQYF.

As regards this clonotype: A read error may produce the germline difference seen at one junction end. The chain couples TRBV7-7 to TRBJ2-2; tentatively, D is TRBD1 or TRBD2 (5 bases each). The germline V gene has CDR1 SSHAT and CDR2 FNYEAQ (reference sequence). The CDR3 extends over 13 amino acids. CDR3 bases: TGTGCTAGCAGCGGACAGAACACCGGGGAGCTGTTTTTT. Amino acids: CASSGQNTGELFF.

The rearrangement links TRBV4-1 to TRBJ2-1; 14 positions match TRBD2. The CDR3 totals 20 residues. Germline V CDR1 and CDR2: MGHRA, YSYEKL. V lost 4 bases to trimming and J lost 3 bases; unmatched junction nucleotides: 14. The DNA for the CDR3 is TGCGCCAGCAGCCGGGAGGGGGGACTAGCGGGAGAGGAGGGCTACAATGAGCAGTTCTTC. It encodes CASSREGGLAGEEGYNEQFF.

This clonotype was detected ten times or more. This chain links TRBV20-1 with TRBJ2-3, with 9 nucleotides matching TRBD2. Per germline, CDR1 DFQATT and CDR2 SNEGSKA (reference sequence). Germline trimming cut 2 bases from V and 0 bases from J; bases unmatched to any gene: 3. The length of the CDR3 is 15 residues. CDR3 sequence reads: CSARRLAASTDTQYF. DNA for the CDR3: TGCAGTGCTAGAAGACTAGCGGCTAGCACAGATACGCAGTATTTT.

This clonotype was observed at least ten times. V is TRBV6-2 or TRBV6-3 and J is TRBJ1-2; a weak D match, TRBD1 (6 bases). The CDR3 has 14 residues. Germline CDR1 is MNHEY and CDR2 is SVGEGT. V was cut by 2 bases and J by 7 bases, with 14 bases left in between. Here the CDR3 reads CASSYRQALGGYTF. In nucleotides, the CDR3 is TGTGCCAGCAGTTACCGACAGGCCTTAGGTGGCTACACCTTC.

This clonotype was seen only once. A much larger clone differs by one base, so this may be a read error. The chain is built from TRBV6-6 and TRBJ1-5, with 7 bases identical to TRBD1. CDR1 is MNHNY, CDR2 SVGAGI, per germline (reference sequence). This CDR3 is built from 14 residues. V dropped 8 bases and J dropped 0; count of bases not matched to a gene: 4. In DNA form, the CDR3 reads TGTGCCAGCGGGACAGAGATTAGCAATCAGCCCCAGCATTTT. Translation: CASGTEISNQPQHF.

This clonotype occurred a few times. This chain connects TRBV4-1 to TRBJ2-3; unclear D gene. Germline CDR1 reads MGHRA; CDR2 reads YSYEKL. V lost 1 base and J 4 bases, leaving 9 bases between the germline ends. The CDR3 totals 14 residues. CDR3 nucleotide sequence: TGCGCCAGCAGCCAAGGGGTAAACCCAGATACGCAGTATTTT. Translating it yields CASSQGVNPDTQYF.

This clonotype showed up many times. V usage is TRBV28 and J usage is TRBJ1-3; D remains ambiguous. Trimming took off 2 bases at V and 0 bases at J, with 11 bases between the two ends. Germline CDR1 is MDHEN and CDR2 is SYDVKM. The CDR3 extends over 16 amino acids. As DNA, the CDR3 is TGTGCCAGCAGTTTACCCTTGGGCAGCTCTGGAAACACCATATATTTT. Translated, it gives CASSLPLGSSGNTIYF. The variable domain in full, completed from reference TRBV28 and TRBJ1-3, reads DVKVTQSSRYLVKRTGEKVFLECVQDMDHENMFWYRQDPGLGLRLIYFSYDVKMKEKGDIPEGYSVSREKKERFSLILESASTNQTSMYLCASSLPLGSSGNTIYFGEGSWLTVV.

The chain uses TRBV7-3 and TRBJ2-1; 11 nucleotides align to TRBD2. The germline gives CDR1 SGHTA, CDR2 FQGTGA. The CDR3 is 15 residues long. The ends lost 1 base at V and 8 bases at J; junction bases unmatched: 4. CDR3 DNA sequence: TGTGCCAGCAGCTTAAGTCTAGCGGGGGGCGATGAGCAGTTCTTC. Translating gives CASSLSLAGGDEQFF. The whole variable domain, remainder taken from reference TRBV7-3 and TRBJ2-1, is GAGVSQTPSNKVTEKGKYVELRCDPISGHTALYWYRQSLGQGPEFLIYFQGTGAADDSGLPNDRFFAVRPEGSVSTLKIQRTERGDSAVYLCASSLSLAGGDEQFFGPGTRLTVL.

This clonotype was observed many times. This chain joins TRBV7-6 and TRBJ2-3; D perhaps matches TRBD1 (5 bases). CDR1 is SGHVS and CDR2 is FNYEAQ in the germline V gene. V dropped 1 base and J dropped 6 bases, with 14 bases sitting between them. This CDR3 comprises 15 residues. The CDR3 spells CASSLVFIGADTQYF. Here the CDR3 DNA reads TGTGCCAGCAGCTTAGTTTTCATTGGGGCGGATACGCAGTATTTT.

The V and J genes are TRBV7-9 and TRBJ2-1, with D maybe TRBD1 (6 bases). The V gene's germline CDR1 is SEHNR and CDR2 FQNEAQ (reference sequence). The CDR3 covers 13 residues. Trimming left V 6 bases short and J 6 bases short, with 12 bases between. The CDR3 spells CASSTDRSNEQFF. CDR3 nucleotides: TGTGCCAGCAGTACCGACAGGAGCAATGAGCAGTTCTTC.

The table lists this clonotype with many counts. The CDR3 spells CASSVGGWQPQHF. The CDR3, as DNA: TGTGCCAGCAGCGTAGGCGGTTGGCAGCCCCAGCATTTT. This chain joins TRBV7-9 and TRBJ1-5; D not certain. This CDR3 has 13 residues. Trimming took off 5 bases at V and 7 bases at J, with 12 bases between the two ends. The germline gives CDR1 SEHNR, CDR2 FQNEAQ (reference sequence).

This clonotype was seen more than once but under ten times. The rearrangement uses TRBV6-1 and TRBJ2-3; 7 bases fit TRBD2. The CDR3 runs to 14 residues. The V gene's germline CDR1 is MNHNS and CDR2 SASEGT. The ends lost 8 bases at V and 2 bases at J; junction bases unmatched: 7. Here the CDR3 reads CASPGLVNTDTQYF. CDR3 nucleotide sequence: TGTGCCAGCCCTGGACTAGTGAACACAGATACGCAGTATTTT.

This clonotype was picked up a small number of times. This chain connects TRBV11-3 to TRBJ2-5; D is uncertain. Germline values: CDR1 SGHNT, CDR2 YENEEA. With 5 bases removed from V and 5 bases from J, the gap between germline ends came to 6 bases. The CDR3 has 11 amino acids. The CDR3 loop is CASSDGETQYF. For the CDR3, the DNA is TGTGCCAGCAGCGATGGGGAGACCCAGTACTTC. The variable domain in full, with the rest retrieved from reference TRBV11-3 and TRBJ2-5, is EAGVVQSPRYKIIEKKQPVAFWCNPISGHNTLYWYLQNLGQGPELLIRYENEEAVDDSQLPKDRFSAERLKGVDSTLKIQPAELGDSAVYLCASSDGETQYFGPGTRLLVL.

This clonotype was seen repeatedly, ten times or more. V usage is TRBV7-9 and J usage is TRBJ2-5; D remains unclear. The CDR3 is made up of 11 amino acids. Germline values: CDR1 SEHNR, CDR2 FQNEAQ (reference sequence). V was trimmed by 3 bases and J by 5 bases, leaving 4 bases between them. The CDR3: CASSLVETQYF. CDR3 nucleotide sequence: TGTGCCAGCAGCTTGGTGGAGACCCAGTACTTC.

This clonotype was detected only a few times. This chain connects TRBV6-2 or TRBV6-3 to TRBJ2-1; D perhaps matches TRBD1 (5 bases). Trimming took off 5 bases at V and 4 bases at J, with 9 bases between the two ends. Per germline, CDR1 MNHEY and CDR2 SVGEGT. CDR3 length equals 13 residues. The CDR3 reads CASSLREYNEQFF. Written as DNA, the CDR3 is TGTGCCAGCAGTCTCAGGGAATACAATGAGCAGTTCTTC.